This T cell receptor beta chain stems from a study of STAT5B mutations in CD4+ large granular lymphocyte leukemia. The CDR3 totals 14 residues. Trimming shortened V by 3 bases and J by 7 bases, and 14 bases separated the two germline ends. Per germline, CDR1 MRHNA and CDR2 SNTAGT. Clones were sequenced by immunoSEQ multiplex PCR, and TCRdb holds only the in-frame ones, with some missing. Of around 24,000 clones listed, about 70% are singletons. The material sequenced was CD4+ T cells from blood buffy coats. The origin of this receptor is a human donor in good health. V and J are TRBV6-4 and TRBJ2-3; D is ambiguous. CDR3 sequence: CASSESPGLYTQYF. CDR3 coding DNA: TGTGCCAGCAGTGAGTCCCCTGGCTTGTATACGCAGTATTTT.